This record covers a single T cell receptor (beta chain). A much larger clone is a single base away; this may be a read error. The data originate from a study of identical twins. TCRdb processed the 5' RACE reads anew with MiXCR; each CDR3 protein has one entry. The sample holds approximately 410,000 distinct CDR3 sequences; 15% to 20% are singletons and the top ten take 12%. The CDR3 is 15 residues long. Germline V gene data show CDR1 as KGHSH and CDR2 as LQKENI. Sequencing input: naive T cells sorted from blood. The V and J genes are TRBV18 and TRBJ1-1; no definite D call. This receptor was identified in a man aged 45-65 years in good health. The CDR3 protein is CASSLNTDPNTAAFF. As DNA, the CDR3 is TGTGCCAGCTCACTCAACACGGATCCGAACACTGCAGCTTTCTTT.